Listed below are T cell receptor beta chains from one sample, sequenced in a study of cytomegalovirus exposure and HLA in healthy donors. Data came from immunoSEQ multiplex PCR; TCRdb stores just in-frame clones and leaves some out. The sample has about 99,000 clones, and its top ten clones hold approximately 3.7%. The specimen was PBMCs. The receptors come from a man aged 35 to 55 in good health and CMV-seronegative. CDR3s include the opening cysteine and the closing phenylalanine or tryptophan. A D gene is named only where the DNA matches it firmly.

J gene	D gene	V gene	CDR3 DNA	CDR3 protein
TRBJ2-1	.	TRBV7-9	TGTGCCAGCAGTGAGGGGACTCATCCGAGGGATGAGCAGTTCTTC	CASSEGTHPRDEQFF
TRBJ1-1	.	TRBV7-2	TGTGCCAGCAGCCTTACATCTGACAGAAGGACTGAAGCTTTCTTT	CASSLTSDRRTEAFF
TRBJ1-2	.	TRBV7-9	TGTGCCAGCAGCCCTACGGGGATCACAAACTATGGCTACACCTTC	CASSPTGITNYGYTF
TRBJ2-1	TRBD2	TRBV27	TGTGCCAGCAGTCCCACGGGCGGGGGTAGCTACAATGAGCAGTTCTTC	CASSPTGGGSYNEQFF
TRBJ2-5	.	TRBV29-1	TGCAGCGTGGGAAAAACGGGGGAGCAGTACTTC	CSVGKTGEQYF
TRBJ1-1	.	TRBV6-1	TGTGCCAGCACTTTGGACAGTCTAATGAACACTGAAGCTTTCTTT	CASTLDSLMNTEAFF
TRBJ1-2	.	TRBV4-3	TGCGCCAGCAGCCAAGGGAGGGTTGGCGGCTACACCTTC	CASSQGRVGGYTF
TRBJ2-7	TRBD1	TRBV5-1	TGCGCCAGCAGCCGTTCCGGGACAGGGACCTACGAGCAGTACTTC	CASSRSGTGTYEQYF
TRBJ2-7	.	TRBV15	TGTGCCACCAGCATACTCAGGGTCGAGCAGTACTTC	CATSILRVEQYF
TRBJ1-1	TRBD1	TRBV9	TGTGCCAGCAGCGTAGTCCGCCTACTCCGGGACAGGGATATTCTGAACACTGAAGCTTTCTTT	CASSVVRLLRDRDILNTEAFF
TRBJ2-7	.	TRBV4-3	TGCGCCAGCAGCCAAGAGAGGGAGGCGGTTTTATACGAGCAGTACTTC	CASSQEREAVLYEQYF
TRBJ2-7	.	TRBV7-5	TGTGCCAGAAGCTCCCCGGGACAGGGGACAGTTGAAGGCTCCTACGAGCAGTACTTC	CARSSPGQGTVEGSYEQYF
TRBJ1-5	.	TRBV18	TGTGCCAGCTCACCAGATGGACAGAGCAATCAGCCCCAGCATTTT	CASSPDGQSNQPQHF
TRBJ2-3	.	TRBV2	TGTGCCAGCAGTGTAGCCCCGGGGTACCTACCCACAGATACGCAGTATTTT	CASSVAPGYLPTDTQYF
TRBJ2-3	TRBD2	TRBV18	TGTGCCAGCTCACCACCAGGACTAGCGGGGGGAGATACGCAGTATTTT	CASSPPGLAGGDTQYF
TRBJ1-3	.	TRBV29-1	TGCAGCGCCAGCGGGATTAGCTCTGGAAACACCATATATTTT	CSASGISSGNTIYF
TRBJ1-1	.	TRBV30	TGTGCCTGGATCAAAAACACTGAAGCTTTCTTT	CAWIKNTEAFF
TRBJ2-1	.	TRBV27	TGTGCCAGCAGAGTAATGGGCAGGGCGCACTTAAGCTCCTACAATGAGCAGTTCTTC	CASRVMGRAHLSSYNEQFF
TRBJ1-3	TRBD1	TRBV5-5	TGTGCCAGCAGCTTGGGTCAGCCAGGGGGCTATGGAAACACCATATATTTT	CASSLGQPGGYGNTIYF
TRBJ2-7	.	TRBV5-1	TGCGCCAGCAGCTTGCCCGGGTACGAGCAGTACTTC	CASSLPGYEQYF